This T cell receptor beta chain was retrieved from a study of blood T cell repertoires in COVID-19. Background on the study: Donors in the United States, Italy and Spain gave samples during acute or convalescent COVID-19. PBMCs, B-cell-depleted T cells, or T cells were the source of the cDNA or gDNA that made up the material.

The CDR3 has 14 amino acids. Per the germline V gene, CDR1 is SGHTA and CDR2 is FQGTGA. The V gene end was trimmed by 4 bases and the J gene end by 4 bases; junction bases not matched to a gene: 4. In the source study's methods: Estimation of nucleated cell counts was performed using reference gene primer amplification. The data were produced by immunoSEQ multiplex PCR, yet TCRdb's version contains in-frame clones alone and is incomplete. Clonal size and the V and J genes are those of that table, whereas D and trimming came from the DNA. The data contain about 190,000 clones, around four fifths of them seen just once; the ten biggest clones take up 2.9%.

This sequence joins TRBV7-3 and TRBJ2-5; 9 bases map to TRBD2. The receptor comes from a man aged 45-65 years with active or convalescent COVID-19. Sample: peripheral blood. CDR3 amino acids: CASSSGLATETQYF. CDR3 DNA: TGTGCCAGCAGCTCCGGACTAGCGACAGAGACCCAGTACTTC.